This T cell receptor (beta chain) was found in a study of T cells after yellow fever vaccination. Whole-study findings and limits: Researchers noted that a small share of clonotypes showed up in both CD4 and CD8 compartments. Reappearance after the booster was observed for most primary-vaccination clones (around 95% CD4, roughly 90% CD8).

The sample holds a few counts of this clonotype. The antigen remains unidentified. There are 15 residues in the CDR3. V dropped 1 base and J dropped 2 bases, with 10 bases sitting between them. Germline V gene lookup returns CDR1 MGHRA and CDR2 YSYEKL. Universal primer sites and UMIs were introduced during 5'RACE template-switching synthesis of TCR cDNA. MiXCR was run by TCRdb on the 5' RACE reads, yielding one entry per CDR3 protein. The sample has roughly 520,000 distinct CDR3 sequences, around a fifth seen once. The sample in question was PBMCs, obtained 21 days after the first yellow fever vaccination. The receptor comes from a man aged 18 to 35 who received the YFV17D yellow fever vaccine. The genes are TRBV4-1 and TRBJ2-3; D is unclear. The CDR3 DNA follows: TGCGCCAGCAGCCAAGTGAGTGGGGTCACAGATACGCAGTATTTT. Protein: CASSQVSGVTDTQYF.